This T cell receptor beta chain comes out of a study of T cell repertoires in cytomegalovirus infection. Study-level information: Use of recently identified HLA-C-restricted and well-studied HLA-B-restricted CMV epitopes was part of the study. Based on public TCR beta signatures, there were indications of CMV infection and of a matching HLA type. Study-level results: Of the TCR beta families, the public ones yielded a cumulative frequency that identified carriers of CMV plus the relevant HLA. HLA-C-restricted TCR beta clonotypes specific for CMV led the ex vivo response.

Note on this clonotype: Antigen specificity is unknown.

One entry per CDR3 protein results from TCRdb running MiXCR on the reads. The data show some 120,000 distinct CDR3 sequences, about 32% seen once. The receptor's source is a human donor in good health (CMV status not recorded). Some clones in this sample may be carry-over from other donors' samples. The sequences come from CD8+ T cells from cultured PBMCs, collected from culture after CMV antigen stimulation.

The CDR3 here is CTIPREGNTEAFF. The CDR3 DNA is TGCACTATTCCGAGGGAGGGGAACACTGAAGCTTTCTTT. The rearrangement uses TRBV5-1 and TRBJ1-1; the D is unclear. From germline, CDR1 is SGHRS and CDR2 YFSETQ. The CDR3 sequence is 13 residues long.